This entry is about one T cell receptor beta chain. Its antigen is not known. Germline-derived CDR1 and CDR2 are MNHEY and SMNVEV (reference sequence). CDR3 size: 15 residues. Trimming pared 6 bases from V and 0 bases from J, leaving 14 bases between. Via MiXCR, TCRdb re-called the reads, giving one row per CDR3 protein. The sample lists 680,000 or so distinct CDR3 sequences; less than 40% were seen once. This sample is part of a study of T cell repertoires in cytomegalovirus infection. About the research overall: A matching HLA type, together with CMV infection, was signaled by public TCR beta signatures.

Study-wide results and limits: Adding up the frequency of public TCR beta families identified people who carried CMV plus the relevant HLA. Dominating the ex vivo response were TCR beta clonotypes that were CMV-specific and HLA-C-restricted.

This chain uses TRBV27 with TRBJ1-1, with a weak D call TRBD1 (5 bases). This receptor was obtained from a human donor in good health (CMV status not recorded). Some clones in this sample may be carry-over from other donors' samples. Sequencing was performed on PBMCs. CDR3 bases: TGTGCCAGCAGCAGGGATGTGGGCATGAACACTGAAGCTTTCTTT. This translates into CASSRDVGMNTEAFF.